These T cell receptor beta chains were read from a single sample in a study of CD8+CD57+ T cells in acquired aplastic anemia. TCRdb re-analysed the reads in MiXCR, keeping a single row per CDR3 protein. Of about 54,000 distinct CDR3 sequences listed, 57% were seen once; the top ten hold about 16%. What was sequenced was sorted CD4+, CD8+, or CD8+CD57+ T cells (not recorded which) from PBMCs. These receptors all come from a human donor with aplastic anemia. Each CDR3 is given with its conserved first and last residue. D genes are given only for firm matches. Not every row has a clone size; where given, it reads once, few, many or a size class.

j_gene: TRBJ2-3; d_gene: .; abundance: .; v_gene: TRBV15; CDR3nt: TGTGCCACCATCTCAAGAACAGATACGCGGTATTTT; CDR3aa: CATISRTDTRYF
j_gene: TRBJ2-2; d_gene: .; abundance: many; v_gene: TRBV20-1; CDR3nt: TGCAGTGCTAGGTACACCGGGGAGCTGTTTTTT; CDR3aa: CSARYTGELFF
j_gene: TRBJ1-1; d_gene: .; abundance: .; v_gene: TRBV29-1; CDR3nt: TGCAGCGTGACCCTGGGGGTCGAAGCTTTCTTT; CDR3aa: CSVTLGVEAFF
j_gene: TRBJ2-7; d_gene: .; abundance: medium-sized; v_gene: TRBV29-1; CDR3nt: TGCAGCGTGGAGACAGGTTCCTACGAGCAGTACTTC; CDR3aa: CSVETGSYEQYF
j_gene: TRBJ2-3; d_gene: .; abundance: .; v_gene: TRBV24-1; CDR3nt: TGTGCCACCAGTGATTCGGGACGGAGCACAGATACGCAGTATTTT; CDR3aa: CATSDSGRSTDTQYF
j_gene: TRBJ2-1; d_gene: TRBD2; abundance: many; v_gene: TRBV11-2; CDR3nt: TGTGCCAGCAGCTACCTAGCGGGGGGGGTATATGAGCAGTTCTTC; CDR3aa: CASSYLAGGVYEQFF
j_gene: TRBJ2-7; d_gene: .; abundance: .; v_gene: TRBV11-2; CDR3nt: TGTGCCAGCAGCTTATTGGGACGCATGAGCTCCTACGAGCAGTACTTC; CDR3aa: CASSLLGRMSSYEQYF
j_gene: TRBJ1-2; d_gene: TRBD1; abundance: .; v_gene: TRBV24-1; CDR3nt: TGTGCCACCAGTGACGGAGGGGGCGGGTATGGCTACACCTTC; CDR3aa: CATSDGGGGYGYTF
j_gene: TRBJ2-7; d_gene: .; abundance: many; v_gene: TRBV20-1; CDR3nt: TGCAGTGCTAGAAGCCCCACAGGGATACTCTACGAGCAGTACTTC; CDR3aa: CSARSPTGILYEQYF
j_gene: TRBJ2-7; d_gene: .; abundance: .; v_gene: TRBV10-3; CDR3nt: TGTGCCATCAGTGGCGGACAGCCCAGCTCCTACGAACAGTACTTC; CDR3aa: CAISGGQPSSYEQYF
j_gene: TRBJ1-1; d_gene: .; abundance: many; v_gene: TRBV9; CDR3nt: TGTGCCAGCGGGGTAGGGAGTGAAGCTTTCTTT; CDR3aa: CASGVGSEAFF
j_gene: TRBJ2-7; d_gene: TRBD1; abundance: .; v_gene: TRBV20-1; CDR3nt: TGCAGTGCCCAGGACAGGAACCACTACGAGCAGTACTTC; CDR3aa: CSAQDRNHYEQYF
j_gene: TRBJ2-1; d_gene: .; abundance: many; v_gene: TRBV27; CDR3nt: TGTGCCAGCAGTTTTTTCGGGACGGACAATGAGCAGTTCTTC; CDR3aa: CASSFFGTDNEQFF
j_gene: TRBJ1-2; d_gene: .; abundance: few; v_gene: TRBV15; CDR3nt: TGTGCCACCAGCAGAGGACAGATCTATGGCTACACCTTC; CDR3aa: CATSRGQIYGYTF
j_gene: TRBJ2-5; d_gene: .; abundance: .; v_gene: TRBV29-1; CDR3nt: TGCAGCGTCGGCGGGACGGAGCAAGAGACCCAGTACTTC; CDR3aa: CSVGGTEQETQYF
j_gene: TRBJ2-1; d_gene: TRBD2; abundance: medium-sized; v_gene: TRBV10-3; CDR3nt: TGTGCCATCAGTGTAAATCTAGCGGGGGTCGAGCAGTTCTTC; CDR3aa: CAISVNLAGVEQFF
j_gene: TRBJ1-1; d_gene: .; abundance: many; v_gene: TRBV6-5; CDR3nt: TGTGCCAGCAGTTACTCGCTAGGGTTGGGCACTGAAGCTTTCTTT; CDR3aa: CASSYSLGLGTEAFF
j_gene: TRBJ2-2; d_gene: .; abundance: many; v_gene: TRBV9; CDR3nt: TGTGCCAGCAGCGTAGTAGGTCTACCGTCGGGGGAGCTGTTTTTT; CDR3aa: CASSVVGLPSGELFF
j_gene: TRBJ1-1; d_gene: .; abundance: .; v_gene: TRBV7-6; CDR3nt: TGTGCCAGCAGCTTACAAACCCAGGGGAACACTGAGGCTTTCTTT; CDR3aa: CASSLQTQGNTEAFF
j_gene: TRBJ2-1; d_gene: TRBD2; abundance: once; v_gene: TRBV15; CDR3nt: TGTGCCACCAGCCGAATACCTAGCGGGGAGCAGTTCTTC; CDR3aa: CATSRIPSGEQFF
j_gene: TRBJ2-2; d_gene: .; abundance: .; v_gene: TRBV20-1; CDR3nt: TGCAGTGCTAGAGAGGTGAACACCGGGGAGCTGTTTTTT; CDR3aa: CSAREVNTGELFF
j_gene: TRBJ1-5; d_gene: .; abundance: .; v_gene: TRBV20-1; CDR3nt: TGCAGTGGTACCGAAGGTGGTCAGCCCCAGCATTTT; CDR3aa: CSGTEGGQPQHF
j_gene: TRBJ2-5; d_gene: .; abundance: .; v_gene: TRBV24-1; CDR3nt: TGTGCCACCAGTGATTCAGGGGCCTTAGAGACCCAGTACTTC; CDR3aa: CATSDSGALETQYF
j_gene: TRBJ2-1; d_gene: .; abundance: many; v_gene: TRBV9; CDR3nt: TGTGCCAGCAGCGTAAGCGTCGGAAGCTCCTACAATGAGCAGTTCTTC; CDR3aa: CASSVSVGSSYNEQFF
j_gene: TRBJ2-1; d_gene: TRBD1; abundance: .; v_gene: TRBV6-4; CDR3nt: TGTGCCAGCAGTGACACTCAGGGGGTGTTCTTC; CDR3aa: CASSDTQGVFF
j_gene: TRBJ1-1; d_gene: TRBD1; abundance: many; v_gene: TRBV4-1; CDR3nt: TGCGCCAGCAGCCAAGAGGGCACAGGGGGCGCGGACACTGAAGCTTTCTTT; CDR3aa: CASSQEGTGGADTEAFF
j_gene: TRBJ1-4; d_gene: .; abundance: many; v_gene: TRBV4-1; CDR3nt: TGCGCCAGCAGCCCGCTAGCAACTAATGAAAAACTGTTTTTT; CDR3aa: CASSPLATNEKLFF
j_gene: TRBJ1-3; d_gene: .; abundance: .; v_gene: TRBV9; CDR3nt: TGTGCCAGCAGCACCCGGGGTTTGCCCTCTGGAAACACCATATATTTT; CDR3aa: CASSTRGLPSGNTIYF
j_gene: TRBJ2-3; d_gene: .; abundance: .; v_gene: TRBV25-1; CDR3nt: TGTGCCAGCAGTAGAACGACAGGGAGGATCACAGATACGCAGTATTTT; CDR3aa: CASSRTTGRITDTQYF
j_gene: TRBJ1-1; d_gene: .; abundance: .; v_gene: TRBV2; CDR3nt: TGTGCCAGCAGGATACCGAACACTGAAGCTTTCTTT; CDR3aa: CASRIPNTEAFF
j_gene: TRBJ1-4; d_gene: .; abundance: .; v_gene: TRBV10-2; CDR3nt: TGCGCCAGCAGTCTAGCGGGGGGATACTCAAATGAAAAACTGTTTTTT; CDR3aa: CASSLAGGYSNEKLFF
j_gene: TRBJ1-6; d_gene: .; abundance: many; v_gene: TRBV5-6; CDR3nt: TGTGCCAGCAGCTTCGGCAGGGTCTCACCCCTCCACTTT; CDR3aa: CASSFGRVSPLHF
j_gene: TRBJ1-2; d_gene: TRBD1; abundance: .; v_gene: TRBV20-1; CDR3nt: TGCAGTTCAGGGGGCCCTGGCTACACCTTC; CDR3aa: CSSGGPGYTF
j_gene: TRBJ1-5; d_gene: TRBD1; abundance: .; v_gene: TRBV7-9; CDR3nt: TGTGCCAGCAGCCCCCCGGGACAGGGGAATCAGCCCCAGCATTTT; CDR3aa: CASSPPGQGNQPQHF
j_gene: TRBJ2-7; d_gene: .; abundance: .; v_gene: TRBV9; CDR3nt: TGTGCCAGCGGCGGCCCTTGGGGTGAGCAGTACTTC; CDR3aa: CASGGPWGEQYF
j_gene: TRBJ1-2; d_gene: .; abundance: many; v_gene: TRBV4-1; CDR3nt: TGCGCCAGCAGCCAAACACGGACCCCCCAAGGCTACACCTTC; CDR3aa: CASSQTRTPQGYTF
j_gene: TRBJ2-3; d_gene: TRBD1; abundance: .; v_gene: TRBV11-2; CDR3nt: TGTGCCAGCAGCTTCGAGCAGGGGGTTTGGGATACGCAGTATTTT; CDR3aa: CASSFEQGVWDTQYF
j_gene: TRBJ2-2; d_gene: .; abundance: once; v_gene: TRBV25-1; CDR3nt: TGTGCCAGCAGTGACGTATTGGCTTTGAACACCGGGGAGCTGTTTTTT; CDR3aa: CASSDVLALNTGELFF
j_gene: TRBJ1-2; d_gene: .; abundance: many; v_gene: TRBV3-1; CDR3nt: TGTGCCAGCAGCCAAAACCCCCGGGGGGGCTACACCTTC; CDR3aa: CASSQNPRGGYTF
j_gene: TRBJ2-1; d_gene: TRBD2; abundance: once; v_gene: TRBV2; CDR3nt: TGTGCCAGCAGCAAACTAGCGGGGGGGCCTAGTGAGCAGTTCTTC; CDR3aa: CASSKLAGGPSEQFF
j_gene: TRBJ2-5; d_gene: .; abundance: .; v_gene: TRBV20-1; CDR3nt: TGCAGTGCTGGGGTTGGTTATCGGGAGACCCAGTACTTC; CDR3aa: CSAGVGYRETQYF
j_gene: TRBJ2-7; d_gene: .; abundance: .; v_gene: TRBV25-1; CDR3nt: TGTGCCAGCAGTGAGCAGGGCGCCGCCTACGAGCAGTACTTC; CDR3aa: CASSEQGAAYEQYF
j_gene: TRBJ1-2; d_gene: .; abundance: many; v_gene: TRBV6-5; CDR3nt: TGTGCCAGCAGTTACTGGGGGGGCTATGGCTACACCTTC; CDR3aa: CASSYWGGYGYTF